This T cell receptor (beta chain) derives from a study of blood T cell repertoires in COVID-19. Turning to the study itself: Sites in the United States, Italy and Spain provided acute and convalescent COVID-19 samples.

Sequencing was performed with immunoSEQ multiplex PCR; in TCRdb, only in-frame clones are kept and a portion is missing. The sample holds 100,000 to 120,000 clones, roughly four fifths seen once. Per the germline V gene, CDR1 is MNHNS and CDR2 is SASEGT. V shed 3 bases, J shed 4 bases, and the junction held 4 bases outside the gene matches. The length of the CDR3 is 15 residues. There are a few counts of this clone. The chain carries TRBV6-1 and TRBJ2-2, with TRBD1 matching 8 bases. Input material: peripheral blood. This TCR was recovered from a woman aged 60-70 years with acute or convalescent COVID-19. DNA of the CDR3: TGTGCCAGCAGTGAGGACAGGGCGGGCACCGGGGAGCTGTTTTTT. Translation: CASSEDRAGTGELFF.